This TCR beta chain was obtained from a study of blood T cell repertoires in COVID-19. Study-level information: Samples came from the United States, Italy and Spain, spanning acute and convalescent COVID-19. T cells, B-cell-depleted T cells, or PBMCs provided the cDNA or gDNA that served as material.

The germline CDR1 and CDR2 sequences are LNHDA and SQIVND (reference sequence). This CDR3 spans 13 amino acids. V lost 10 bases, J lost 4 bases, and 6 bases stayed unmatched. Original analysis: Quantification of nucleated cells was approximated via reference gene primer amplification. Profiling relied on immunoSEQ multiplex PCR, and the TCRdb table lists in-frame clones only, not all of them. For V, J and clone size, that table is used; D and trimming come from the DNA. Seen here are around 220,000 clones, roughly 84% observed once, and the top ten hold roughly 4%. Sequenced: peripheral blood. V is TRBV19 and J is TRBJ2-5, with TRBD1 matching over 10 bases. The receptor was isolated from a woman aged 40 to 50 with active or convalescent COVID-19. The CDR3 is CATRQGARETQYF. CDR3 in DNA: TGTGCCACCAGACAGGGGGCTCGAGAGACCCAGTACTTC.